This T cell receptor beta chain was captured by sequencing in a study of T cells after yellow fever vaccination. TCRdb analysed the 5' RACE reads with MiXCR anew, one entry per CDR3 protein. The table records hundreds of thousands of distinct CDR3 sequences, 9% to 15% of them present only once. There are 16 residues in the CDR3. The ends lost 4 bases at V and 0 bases at J; junction bases unmatched: 9. CDR1 is LNHNV, CDR2 YYDKDF, per germline (reference sequence). The sample here was PBMCs, taken on the day of the yellow fever booster vaccination. This sequence joins TRBV15 and TRBJ2-7; 7 nucleotides agree with TRBD1. The clonotype comes from a man in his thirties or forties who received the YFV17D yellow fever vaccine. The DNA for the CDR3 is TGTGCCACCAGCAAACTACCGGGACAGCCCTCCTACGAGCAGTACTTC. It codes for CATSKLPGQPSYEQYF.